Listed below are T cell receptor beta chains from one sample, sequenced in a study of OX40 agonist ivuxolimab in advanced cancers. Repertoires were generated with immunoSEQ multiplex PCR, while TCRdb's copy carries only in-frame clones and drops some. In the table there are 50,000 to 70,000 clones, approximately 90% of which are singletons. Here the sequenced sample was CD4+ or CD8+ T cells sorted from blood, taken in a trial of the OX40 agonist ivuxolimab. These receptors came from an adult with an advanced solid tumor such as melanoma, head and neck, liver or kidney cancer. The CDR3 runs from the conserved cysteine through the conserved F or W. D genes are given only for firm matches. Clone size is given for some rows only: seen once, a few or many times, or a class if the clone is expanded.

V	J	size	D	CDR3	DNA
TRBV19	TRBJ1-2	few	NA	CASSANRASPHGYTF	TGTGCCAGTAGTGCCAACAGGGCCTCTCCCCATGGCTACACCTTC
TRBV6-5	TRBJ1-2	NA	TRBD1	CASSATGGNYGYTF	TGTGCCAGCAGTGCGACAGGGGGAAACTATGGCTACACCTTC
TRBV10-3	TRBJ1-2	NA	TRBD1	CAAQEGRGNNYGYTF	TGTGCCGCCCAGGAAGGCAGGGGGAATAACTATGGCTACACCTTC
TRBV18	TRBJ2-1	NA	TRBD2	CASSPGLEYNEQFF	TGTGCCAGCTCACCGGGACTAGAGTACAATGAGCAGTTCTTC
TRBV5-4	TRBJ2-3	NA	NA	CASSPPDTQYF	TGTGCCAGCAGCCCCCCAGATACGCAGTATTTT
TRBV10-3	TRBJ2-4	NA	TRBD1	CAISESTGGSIQYF	TGTGCCATCAGTGAGTCGACAGGGGGGAGCATTCAGTACTTC
TRBV18	TRBJ1-2	NA	NA	CASSPGTVPNNGYTF	TGTGCCAGCTCACCCGGCACGGTCCCCAATAATGGCTACACCTTC
TRBV5-4	TRBJ1-4	once	TRBD1	CASSSPGQQNEKLFF	TGTGCCAGCAGCTCACCGGGACAGCAGAATGAAAAACTGTTTTTT
TRBV5-4	TRBJ2-1	NA	NA	CASSPWTGLDEQFF	TGTGCCAGCAGCCCGTGGACTGGCCTTGATGAGCAGTTCTTC
TRBV5-6	TRBJ1-1	few	NA	CASSLERNTEAFF	TGTGCCAGCAGCTTGGAGAGGAACACTGAAGCTTTCTTT
TRBV25-1	TRBJ1-5	NA	NA	CASQGSNQPQHF	TGTGCCAGCCAGGGTAGCAATCAGCCCCAGCATTTT
TRBV7-2	TRBJ2-7	NA	TRBD1	CASSPEDRVGEQYF	TGTGCCAGCAGCCCAGAGGACAGGGTAGGCGAGCAGTACTTC
TRBV19	TRBJ1-3	once	NA	CASSIDDSLSGNTIYF	TGTGCCAGTAGTATAGATGACAGCCTCTCTGGAAACACCATATATTTT
TRBV30	TRBJ1-1	NA	TRBD1	CAWSEKYRGDTEAFF	TGTGCCTGGAGTGAGAAATACAGGGGAGACACTGAAGCTTTCTTT
TRBV19	TRBJ1-5	NA	TRBD1	CASKTGGYPHQPQHF	TGTGCCAGTAAGACAGGGGGCTACCCCCATCAGCCCCAGCATTTT
TRBV5-1	TRBJ1-4	NA	TRBD1	CASSPDSGQGVEKLFF	TGCGCCAGCAGCCCGGACAGCGGACAGGGCGTCGAAAAACTGTTTTTT
TRBV5-1	TRBJ2-1	NA	TRBD2	CASSLDGRPYNEQFF	TGCGCCAGCAGCTTGGACGGGAGGCCGTACAATGAGCAGTTCTTC